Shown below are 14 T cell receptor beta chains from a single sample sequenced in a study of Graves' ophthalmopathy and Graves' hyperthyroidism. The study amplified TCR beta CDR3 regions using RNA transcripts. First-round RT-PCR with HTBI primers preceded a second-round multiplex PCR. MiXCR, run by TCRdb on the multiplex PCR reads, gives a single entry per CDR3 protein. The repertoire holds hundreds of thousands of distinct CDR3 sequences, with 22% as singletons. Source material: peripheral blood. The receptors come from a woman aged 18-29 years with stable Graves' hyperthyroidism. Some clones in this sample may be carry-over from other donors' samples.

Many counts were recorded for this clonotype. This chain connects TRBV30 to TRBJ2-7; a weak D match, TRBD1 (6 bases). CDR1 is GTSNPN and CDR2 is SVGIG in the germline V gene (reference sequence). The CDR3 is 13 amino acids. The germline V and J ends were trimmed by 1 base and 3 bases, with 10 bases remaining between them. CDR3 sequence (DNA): TGTGCCTGGAGTGGAGGACAGAGCTACGAGCAGTACTTC. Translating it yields CAWSGGQSYEQYF.

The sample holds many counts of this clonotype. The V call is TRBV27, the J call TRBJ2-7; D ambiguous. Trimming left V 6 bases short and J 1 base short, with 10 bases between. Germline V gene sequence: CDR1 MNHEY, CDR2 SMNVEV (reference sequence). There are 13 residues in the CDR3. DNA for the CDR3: TGTGCCAGCAGCTCCGAACATTCCTACGAGCAGTACTTC. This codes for CASSSEHSYEQYF.

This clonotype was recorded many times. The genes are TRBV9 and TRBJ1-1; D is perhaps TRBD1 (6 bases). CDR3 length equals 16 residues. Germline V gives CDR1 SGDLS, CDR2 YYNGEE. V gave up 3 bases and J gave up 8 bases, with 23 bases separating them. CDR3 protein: CASSESPGHPLGEAFF. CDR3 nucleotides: TGTGCCAGCAGCGAGTCTCCGGGACACCCGTTAGGAGAAGCTTTCTTT. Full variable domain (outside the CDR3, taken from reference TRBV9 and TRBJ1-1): DSGVTQTPKHLITATGQRVTLRCSPRSGDLSVYWYQQSLDQGLQFLIQYYNGEERAKGNILERFSAQQFPDLHSELNLSSLELGDSALYFCASSESPGHPLGEAFFGQGTRLTVV.

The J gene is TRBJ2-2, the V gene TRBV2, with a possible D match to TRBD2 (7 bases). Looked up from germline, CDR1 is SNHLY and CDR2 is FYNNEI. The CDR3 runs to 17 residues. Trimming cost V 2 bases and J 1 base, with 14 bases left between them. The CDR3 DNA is TGTGCCAGCAGTGAACGGACAGCGGGGCTGAACACCGGGGAGCTGTTTTTT. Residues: CASSERTAGLNTGELFF. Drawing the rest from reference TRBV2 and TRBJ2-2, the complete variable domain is EPEVTQTPSHQVTQMGQEVILRCVPISNHLYFYWYRQILGQKVEFLVSFYNNEISEKSEIFDDQFSVERPDGSNFTLKIRSTKLEDSAMYFCASSERTAGLNTGELFFGEGSRLTVL.

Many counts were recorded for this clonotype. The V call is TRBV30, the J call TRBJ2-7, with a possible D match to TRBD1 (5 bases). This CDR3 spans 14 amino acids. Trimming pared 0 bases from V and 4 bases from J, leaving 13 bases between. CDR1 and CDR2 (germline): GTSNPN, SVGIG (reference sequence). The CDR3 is CAWSVHQGQYEQYF. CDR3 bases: TGTGCCTGGAGTGTACACCAAGGACAATACGAGCAGTACTTC.

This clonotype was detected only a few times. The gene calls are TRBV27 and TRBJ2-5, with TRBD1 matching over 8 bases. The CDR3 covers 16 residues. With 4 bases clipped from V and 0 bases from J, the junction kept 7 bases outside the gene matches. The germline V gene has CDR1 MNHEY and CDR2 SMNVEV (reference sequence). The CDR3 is CASSSLRQGYQETQYF. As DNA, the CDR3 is TGTGCCAGCAGTTCCCTCAGACAGGGGTACCAAGAGACCCAGTACTTC.

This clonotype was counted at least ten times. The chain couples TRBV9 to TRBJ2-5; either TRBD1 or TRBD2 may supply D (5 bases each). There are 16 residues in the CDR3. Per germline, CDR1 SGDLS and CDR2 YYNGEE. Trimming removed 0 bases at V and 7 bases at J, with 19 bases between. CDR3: CASSVGGTGAQGTQYF. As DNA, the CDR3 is TGTGCCAGCAGCGTAGGGGGGACCGGAGCGCAGGGGACCCAGTACTTC.

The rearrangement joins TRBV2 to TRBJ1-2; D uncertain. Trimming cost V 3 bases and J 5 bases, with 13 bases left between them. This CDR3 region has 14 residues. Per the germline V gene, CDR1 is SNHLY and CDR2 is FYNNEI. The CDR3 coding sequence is TGTGCCAGCAGTGAGGCAGCTTCGGGGTATGGCTACACCTTC. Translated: CASSEAASGYGYTF.

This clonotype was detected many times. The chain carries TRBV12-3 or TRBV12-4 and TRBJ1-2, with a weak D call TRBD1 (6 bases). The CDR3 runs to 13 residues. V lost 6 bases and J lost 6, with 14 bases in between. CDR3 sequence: CASRDTGSNGYTF. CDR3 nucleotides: TGTGCCAGCAGGGACACAGGGAGTAATGGCTACACCTTC.

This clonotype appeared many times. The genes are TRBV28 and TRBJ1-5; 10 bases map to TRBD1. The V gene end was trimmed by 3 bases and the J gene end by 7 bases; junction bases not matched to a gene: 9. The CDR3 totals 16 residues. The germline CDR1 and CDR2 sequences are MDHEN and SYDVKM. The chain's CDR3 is CASSFQGQGNGQPQHF. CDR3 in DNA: TGTGCCAGCAGTTTCCAGGGACAGGGGAACGGCCAGCCCCAGCATTTT.

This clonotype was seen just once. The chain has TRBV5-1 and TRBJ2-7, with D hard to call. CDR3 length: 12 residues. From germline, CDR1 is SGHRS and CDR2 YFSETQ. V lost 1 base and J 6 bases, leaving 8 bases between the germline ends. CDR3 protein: CASSLTASEQYF. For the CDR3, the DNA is TGCGCCAGCAGCTTGACCGCTAGCGAGCAGTACTTC.

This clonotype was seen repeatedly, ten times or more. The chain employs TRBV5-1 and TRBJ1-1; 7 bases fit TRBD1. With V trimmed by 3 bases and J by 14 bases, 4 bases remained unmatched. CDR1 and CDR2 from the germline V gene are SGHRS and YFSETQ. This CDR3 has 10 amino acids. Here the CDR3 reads CASSSGQLFF. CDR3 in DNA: TGCGCCAGCAGCTCGGGACAGTTGTTCTTT.

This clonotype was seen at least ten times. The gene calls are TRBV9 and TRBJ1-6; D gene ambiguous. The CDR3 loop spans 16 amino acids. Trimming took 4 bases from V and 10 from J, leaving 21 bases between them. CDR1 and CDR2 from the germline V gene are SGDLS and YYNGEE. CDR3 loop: CASSLKGDSTGSPLHF. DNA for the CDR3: TGTGCCAGCAGCCTTAAAGGAGACTCAACTGGGTCACCCCTCCACTTT.

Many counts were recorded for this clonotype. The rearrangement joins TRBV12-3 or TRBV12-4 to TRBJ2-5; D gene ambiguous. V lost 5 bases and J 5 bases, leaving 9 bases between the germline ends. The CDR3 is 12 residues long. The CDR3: CASSRPLETQYF. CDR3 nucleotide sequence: TGTGCCAGCAGTCGCCCGCTGGAGACCCAGTACTTC.